These 17 T cell receptor beta chains share one sample of origin, sequenced in a study of CD8+CD57+ T cells in acquired aplastic anemia. Profiling that covered TCR beta VDJ and CDR3 relied on genomic DNA as its template. TCRdb passed the reads through MiXCR, listing each CDR3 protein once. The sample consists of roughly 150,000 distinct CDR3 sequences, around 48% of them appearing once. In patients chosen for sequencing, flow cytometry had shown CD8+CD57+ cell expansion. The sequenced sample was sorted CD4+, CD8+, or CD8+CD57+ T cells (not recorded which) from PBMCs. The receptors here all came from a human donor with aplastic anemia.

The chain links TRBV15 to TRBJ1-2; D may be TRBD1 (6 bases). This CDR3 region has 15 residues. Germline CDR1 reads LNHNV; CDR2 reads YYDKDF (reference sequence). Trimming removed 5 bases at V and 5 bases at J, with 18 bases between. The CDR3 coding sequence is TGTGCCACCAGCGCCGAGGGGGGAGTTACGTATGGCTACACCTTC. It codes for CATSAEGGVTYGYTF.

This clonotype turned up a few times. This chain uses TRBV12-3 or TRBV12-4 with TRBJ2-5; D gene unclear. V lost 5 bases, J lost 5 bases, and 15 bases lay in between. This CDR3 spans 14 amino acids. The chain's CDR3 is CASSDPRVEETQYF. DNA of the CDR3: TGTGCCAGCAGTGATCCTAGGGTGGAGGAGACCCAGTACTTC.

This clonotype occurred many times. The chain is built from TRBV19 and TRBJ2-3, with a weak D call TRBD2 (6 bases). The V gene's germline CDR1 is LNHDA and CDR2 SQIVND (reference sequence). V lost 7 bases, J lost 0 bases, and 14 bases lay in between. The CDR3 is 15 residues long. CDR3 DNA: TGTGCCAGTACCATATCTGGGACTAGCACAGATACGCAGTATTTT. Protein sequence: CASTISGTSTDTQYF.

Regarding this clonotype: Relative to the germline gene, one junction end is altered; a read error may explain this. The gene calls are TRBV19 and TRBJ2-3; 7 bases are a match to TRBD1. This CDR3 is 17 amino acids long. CDR1 and CDR2 from the germline V gene are LNHDA and SQIVND (reference sequence). CDR3 residues: CANRQKPGQSITDTQYF. For the CDR3, the DNA is TGTGCCAATAGGCAAAAACCGGGACAGAGTATCACAGATACACAGTATTTT.

Details on this clonotype: A much larger clone is a single base away; this may be a read error. This chain uses TRBV12-3 or TRBV12-4 with TRBJ1-1, with D uncertain. V was clipped by 3 bases and J by 3 bases, with 17 bases between them. The CDR3 loop spans 16 amino acids. CDR3 sequence: CASSLPDATLHTEAFF. The CDR3 DNA sequence: TGTGCCAGCAGTTTGCCGGACGCTACCCTGCACACTGAAGCTTTCTTT.

This clonotype was detected many times. The chain carries TRBV19 and TRBJ1-2; possible D gene TRBD1, 5 bases. This CDR3 spans 13 amino acids. Trimming removed 2 bases from V and 6 bases from J, with 10 bases in between. CDR1 and CDR2 (germline): LNHDA, SQIVND (reference sequence). In nucleotides, the CDR3 is TGTGCCAGTAGTATAAGAGGGACGGATGGCTACACCTTC. Residues: CASSIRGTDGYTF.

This clonotype came up many times. The chain joins TRBV10-3 to TRBJ2-1, with 11 bases aligning to TRBD2. This CDR3 spans 15 amino acids. Germline CDR1 is ENHRY and CDR2 is SYGVKD. V gave up 5 bases and J gave up 8 bases; unmatched junction bases: 8. This chain's CDR3 is CAISRTSGSPHEQFF. The DNA for the CDR3 is TGTGCCATCAGTCGAACTAGCGGGAGTCCCCATGAGCAGTTCTTC.

The sample holds many counts of this clonotype. The chain recombines TRBV2 with TRBJ1-5, with 10 bases fitting TRBD1. The CDR3 consists of 17 residues. The germline CDR1 and CDR2 sequences are SNHLY and FYNNEI. The trim removed 6 bases at V and 7 bases at J, leaving 15 bases unmatched. The CDR3 protein is CASSLPGTGVLRQPQHF. For the CDR3, the DNA is TGTGCCAGCAGCCTCCCCGGGACAGGGGTGCTGAGGCAGCCCCAGCATTTT.

Ten or more counts support this clonotype. The rearrangement joins TRBV6-1 to TRBJ2-7; 7 positions match TRBD1. The CDR3 has 14 residues. Germline V lookup: CDR1 MNHNS, CDR2 SASEGT. V shed 4 bases and J 0 bases; nucleotides not matched to a gene: 3. CDR3 amino acids: CASSGAGGSYEQYF. DNA of the CDR3: TGTGCCAGCAGTGGCGCAGGGGGCTCCTACGAGCAGTACTTC.

This clonotype was seen a handful of times. The chain is built from TRBV7-9 and TRBJ2-7; no reliable D call. Germline CDR1 SEHNR, CDR2 FQNEAQ (reference sequence). V dropped 6 bases and J dropped 2 bases, with 8 bases sitting between them. This CDR3 contains 12 residues. CDR3 loop: CASSSDPYEQYF. The DNA of the CDR3 is TGTGCCAGCAGTTCCGACCCCTACGAGCAGTACTTC.

A few counts support this clonotype. The chain links TRBV2 to TRBJ2-7; D perhaps matches TRBD2 (5 bases). The CDR3 is 12 residues long. Between the trimmed V and J ends, which lost 6 bases and 3 bases, there was a span of 9 bases. The germline V gene encodes CDR1 SNHLY and CDR2 FYNNEI. The CDR3 nucleotides read TGTGCCAGCAGGGTAGCGAGCTACGAGCAGTACTTC. The encoded protein is CASRVASYEQYF.

There are many counts of this clonotype. The chain employs TRBV5-1 and TRBJ2-7, with TRBD1 matching 11 bases. Trimming removed 0 bases from V and 4 bases from J; junction bases left unmatched: 3. This CDR3 spans 15 amino acids. In germline, CDR1 is SGHRS, CDR2 YFSETQ. CDR3 region: CASSLGTGGGYEQYF. CDR3 nucleotides: TGCGCCAGCAGCTTGGGGACAGGGGGCGGATACGAGCAGTACTTC.

This clonotype was seen a handful of times. This chain joins TRBV7-2 and TRBJ2-5; TRBD2 agrees at 8 bases. The CDR3 is made up of 13 amino acids. Germline V CDR1 and CDR2: SGHTA, FQGNSA. The V gene end was trimmed by 5 bases and the J gene end by 2 bases; junction bases not matched to a gene: 1. In DNA form, the CDR3 reads TGTGCCAGCAGCGCGGGGGGACAAGAGACCCAGTACTTC. Amino acids: CASSAGGQETQYF.

This clonotype was counted ten times or more. The chain carries TRBV19 and TRBJ2-1; 7 nucleotides match TRBD1. The CDR3 has 14 amino acids. V lost 5 bases and J lost 8; bases outside the gene matches: 9. CDR1 and CDR2 (germline): LNHDA, SQIVND (reference sequence). The CDR3 loop is CASSPQTGLDEQFF. CDR3 nucleotides: TGTGCCAGTAGTCCACAGACAGGGTTGGATGAGCAGTTCTTC.

The genes are TRBV7-3 and TRBJ2-3, with no clear D. Germline V lookup: CDR1 SGHTA, CDR2 FQGTGA. The CDR3 spans 14 residues. V lost 5 bases to trimming and J lost 4 bases, with 13 bases between them. The CDR3 DNA sequence: TGTGCCAGCAGCCCGAACCATCAGGCAGATACGCAGTATTTT. It yields the protein CASSPNHQADTQYF.

This clonotype showed up many times. The CDR3 loop is CASSERSGRGETQYF. The DNA of the CDR3 is TGCGCCAGCAGTGAGAGGTCCGGGAGGGGAGAGACCCAGTACTTC. The chain is built from TRBV10-2 and TRBJ2-5, with TRBD2 matching over 8 bases. The V segment lost 2 bases and the J segment 4 bases; nucleotides outside the gene matches: 6. The CDR3 spans 15 residues. Looked up from germline, CDR1 is WSHSY and CDR2 is SAAADI.

J is TRBJ2-3 and V is TRBV24-1; TRBD2 is a possible D gene (6 bases). Germline V gene data show CDR1 as KGHDR and CDR2 as SFDVKD. The CDR3 consists of 15 residues. Trimming removed 4 bases at V and 0 bases at J, with 10 bases between. Here the CDR3 reads CATSETAGSTDTQYF. CDR3 sequence (DNA): TGTGCCACCAGTGAGACAGCGGGCAGCACAGATACGCAGTATTTT.